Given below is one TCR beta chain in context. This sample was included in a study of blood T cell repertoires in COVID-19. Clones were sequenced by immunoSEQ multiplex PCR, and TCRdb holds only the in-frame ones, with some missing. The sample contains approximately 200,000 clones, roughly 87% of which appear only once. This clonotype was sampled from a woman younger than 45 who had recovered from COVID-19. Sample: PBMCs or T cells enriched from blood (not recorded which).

CDR3 sequence (DNA): TGTGCCAGCAAGCCAGGTTGCTACACCTTC. This codes for CASKPGCYTF. This chain joins TRBV27 and TRBJ1-2; unclear D gene. Germline lookup yields CDR1 MNHEY and CDR2 SMNVEV (reference sequence). V lost 7 bases and J lost 9, with 9 bases in between. This CDR3 region has 10 residues.